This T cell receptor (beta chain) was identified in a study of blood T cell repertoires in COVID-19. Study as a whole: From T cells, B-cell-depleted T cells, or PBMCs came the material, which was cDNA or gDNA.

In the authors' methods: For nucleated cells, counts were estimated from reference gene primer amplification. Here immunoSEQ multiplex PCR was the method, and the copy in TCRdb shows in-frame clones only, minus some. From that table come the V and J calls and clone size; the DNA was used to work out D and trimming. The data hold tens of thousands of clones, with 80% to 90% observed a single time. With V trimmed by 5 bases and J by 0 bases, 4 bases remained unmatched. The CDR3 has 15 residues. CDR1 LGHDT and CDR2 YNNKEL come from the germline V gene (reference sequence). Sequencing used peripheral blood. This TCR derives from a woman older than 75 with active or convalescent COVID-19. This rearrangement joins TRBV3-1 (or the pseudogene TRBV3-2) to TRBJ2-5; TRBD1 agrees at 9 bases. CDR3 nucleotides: TGTGCCAGCAGCTGGGGACAGGGTAACCAAGAGACCCAGTACTTC. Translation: CASSWGQGNQETQYF.